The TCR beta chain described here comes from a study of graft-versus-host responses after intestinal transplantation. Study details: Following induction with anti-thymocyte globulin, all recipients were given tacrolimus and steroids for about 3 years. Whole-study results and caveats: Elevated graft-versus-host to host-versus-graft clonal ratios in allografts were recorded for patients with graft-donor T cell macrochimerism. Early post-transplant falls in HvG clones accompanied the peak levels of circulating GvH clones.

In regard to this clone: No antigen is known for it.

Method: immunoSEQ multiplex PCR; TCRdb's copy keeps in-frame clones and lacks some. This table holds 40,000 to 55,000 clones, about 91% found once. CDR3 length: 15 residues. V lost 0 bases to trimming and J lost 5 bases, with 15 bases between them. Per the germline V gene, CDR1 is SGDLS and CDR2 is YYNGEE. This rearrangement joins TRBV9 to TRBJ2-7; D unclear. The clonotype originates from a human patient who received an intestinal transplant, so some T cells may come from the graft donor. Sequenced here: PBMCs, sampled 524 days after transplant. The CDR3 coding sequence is TGTGCCAGCAGCGTAGAGGACGGTCTCCGAGACGAGCAGTACTTC. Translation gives CASSVEDGLRDEQYF.